This T cell receptor (beta chain) emerged from a study of cytomegalovirus exposure and HLA in healthy donors. Findings and limits, study-wide: The study reported that TCR beta sequences accurately predicted HLA-A and HLA-B alleles in most subjects. Rarity characterized most TCR sequences, yet some public TCRs appeared in many donors.

From germline, CDR1 is SGHKS and CDR2 YYEKEE (reference sequence). The CDR3 is 15 amino acids. V gave up 5 bases and J gave up 8 bases; unmatched junction bases: 7. Unrecorded immune exposure was likely among donors, who were nominally healthy when sampled. As concerns this clone: Its antigen is as yet unknown.

Amplification used 60 Vbeta primers and 13 Jbeta primers. Only in-frame clones appear in the TCRdb table, and some are missing; sequencing was by immunoSEQ multiplex PCR. The sample yields 150,000 to 200,000 clones, 65% to 85% seen once. The receptor comes from a woman aged 40 to 50 in good health and CMV-seropositive. Sequencing input: PBMCs. The chain couples TRBV5-5 to TRBJ2-3; 14 positions match TRBD2. The CDR3 DNA is TGTGCCAGCAGTTACGGACTAGCGGGGGGAGGTACGCAGTATTTT. Translating gives CASSYGLAGGGTQYF.